The 5 T cell receptor beta chains below come from one sample, sequenced in a study of human T cells and chemical hapten exposure. TCRdb processed the RACE reads anew with MiXCR; each CDR3 protein has one entry. The table includes roughly 81,000 distinct CDR3 sequences, 8.5% detected once. Stated time point: pre-sensitization, week 0. The treatment is: therapeutic diphenylcyclopropenone sensitization with weekly scalp DPC. The source material was whole blood, sampled in connection with sensitization to the hapten diphenylcyclopropenone (DPC). The receptors were gathered from a man aged 40-49 years with alopecia areata. Some clones in this sample may be carry-over from other donors' samples.

This clonotype was detected ten times or more. The chain is built from TRBV24-1 and TRBJ2-3; D possibly matches TRBD1 or TRBD2 (5 bases each). The CDR3 is made up of 16 amino acids. Trimming left V 9 bases short and J 0 bases short, with 18 bases between. Germline values: CDR1 KGHDR, CDR2 SFDVKD. Here the CDR3 reads CATSPTGHRSTDTQYF. The CDR3 DNA sequence: TGTGCCACCTCCCCTACGGGGCACCGAAGCACAGATACGCAGTATTTT.

This clonotype was picked up many times. The chain's CDR3 is CASSSLAGLSTDTQYF. DNA for the CDR3: TGTGCCAGCAGCTCCCTAGCGGGACTTAGCACAGATACGCAGTATTTT. The gene calls are TRBV7-2 and TRBJ2-3; 9 bases fit TRBD2. The V gene end was trimmed by 4 bases and the J gene end by 0 bases; junction bases not matched to a gene: 5. Germline V gives CDR1 SGHTA, CDR2 FQGNSA. The CDR3 sequence is 16 residues long.

The chain links TRBV28 to TRBJ1-5, with D perhaps TRBD1 (5 bases). The germline CDR1 and CDR2 sequences are MDHEN and SYDVKM. Deletions cut 6 bases from V and 6 bases from J, with 6 bases between. CDR3 length: 11 amino acids. The CDR3 sequence: CASRRGQPQHF. The CDR3, as DNA: TGTGCCAGCAGGAGGGGTCAGCCCCAGCATTTT.

This clonotype was recorded many times. The chain joins TRBV18 to TRBJ1-2, with TRBD1 identical over 12 bases. Trimming removed 2 bases from V and 5 bases from J; junction bases left unmatched: 6. Germline CDR1 is KGHSH and CDR2 is LQKENI. This CDR3 contains 16 residues. CDR3 coding DNA: TGTGCCAGCTCACCAGGGACAGGGGGCATACGGTATGGCTACACCTTC. Amino acids: CASSPGTGGIRYGYTF.

This clonotype has only a few counts. The V call is TRBV7-3, the J call TRBJ2-1, with TRBD1 matching over 10 bases. CDR3 length: 14 amino acids. Germline V CDR1 and CDR2: SGHTA, FQGTGA. The V gene end was trimmed by 5 bases and the J gene end by 6 bases; junction bases not matched to a gene: 4. DNA of the CDR3: TGTGCCAGCAGCCGGGACAGGGGCGCCAATGAGCAGTTCTTC. It codes for CASSRDRGANEQFF.